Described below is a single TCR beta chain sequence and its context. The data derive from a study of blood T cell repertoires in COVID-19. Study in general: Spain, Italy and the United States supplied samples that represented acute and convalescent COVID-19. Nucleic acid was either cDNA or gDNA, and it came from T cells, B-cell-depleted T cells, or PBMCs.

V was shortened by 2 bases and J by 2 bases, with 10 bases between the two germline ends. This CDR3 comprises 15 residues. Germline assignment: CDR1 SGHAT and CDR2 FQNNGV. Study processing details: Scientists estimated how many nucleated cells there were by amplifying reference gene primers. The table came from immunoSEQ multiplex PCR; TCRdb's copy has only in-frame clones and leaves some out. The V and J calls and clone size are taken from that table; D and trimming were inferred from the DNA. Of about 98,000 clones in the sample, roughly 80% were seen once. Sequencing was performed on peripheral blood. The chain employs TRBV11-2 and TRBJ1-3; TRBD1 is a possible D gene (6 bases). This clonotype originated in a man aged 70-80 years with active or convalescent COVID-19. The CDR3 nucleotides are TGTGCCAGCAGCTTAACAAACAGGGCTGGAAACACCATATATTTT. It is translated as CASSLTNRAGNTIYF. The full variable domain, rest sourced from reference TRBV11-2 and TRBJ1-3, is EAGVAQSPRYKIIEKRQSVAFWCNPISGHATLYWYQQILGQGPKLLIQFQNNGVVDDSQLPKDRFSAERLKGVDSTLKIQPAKLEDSAVYLCASSLTNRAGNTIYFGEGSWLTVV.